This T cell receptor (beta chain) was obtained from a study of CD8 T cells in ankylosing spondylitis. As for this clonotype: Its matching antigen is unknown.

Construction of TCR beta libraries was performed using quantitative 5'-RACE with molecular barcodes. In TCRdb, the 5' RACE reads were re-called with MiXCR into one record per CDR3 protein. The table records around 440,000 distinct CDR3 sequences, approximately 17% of them present only once. Whole-study findings and limits: From matched ankylosing spondylitis synovial fluid, disease-linked clones were reportedly recovered at significantly enriched levels. In peripheral blood, disease-linked CD8+ clones occurred at relatively low frequencies. Apparently characteristic of ankylosing spondylitis blood was a TCR beta motif (about 8 highly homologous variants).

The CDR3 consists of 13 residues. Per germline, CDR1 SGHRS and CDR2 YFSETQ. V gave up 7 bases and J gave up 2 bases, with 13 bases separating them. The chain links TRBV5-1 to TRBJ2-7; D is possibly TRBD2 (5 bases). The sequence was obtained from a male donor with ankylosing spondylitis. Input material: blood, either unsorted or a sorted T cell fraction (not recorded which). The CDR3 nucleotides read TGCGCCAGCGCTAAGTTGGAGGCCTACGAGCAGTACTTC. Its protein product is CASAKLEAYEQYF.